The 11 T cell receptor beta chains below were found in one sample sequenced in a study of blood T cell repertoires in COVID-19. The data were produced by immunoSEQ multiplex PCR, yet TCRdb's version contains in-frame clones alone and is incomplete. This table has about 100,000 clones, 85% appearing once. The specimen sequenced was peripheral blood. Receptor source: a human donor in a cohort sampled during active COVID-19.

V gene TRBV29-1 combines with J gene TRBJ1-3, with TRBD1 identical over 7 bases. The V and J ends lost 5 bases and 7 bases, in that order; junction bases with no gene match: 8. The CDR3 is made up of 13 amino acids. Per the germline V gene, CDR1 is SQVTM and CDR2 is ANQGSEA. Here the CDR3 DNA reads TGCAGCGTTCTCACAGGGGAGGATAACACCATATATTTT. As protein: CSVLTGEDNTIYF.

In nucleotides, the CDR3 is TGTGCCAGCAGCTTAGCGTTGCAGGGCAATGGCTACACCTTC. Encoded protein: CASSLALQGNGYTF. The V gene is TRBV7-9, the J gene TRBJ1-2; a weak D match, TRBD1 (5 bases). Germline V gives CDR1 SEHNR, CDR2 FQNEAQ (reference sequence). There are 14 residues in the CDR3. Deletions cut 0 bases from V and 6 bases from J, with 11 bases between.

The chain links TRBV19 to TRBJ1-2; D is uncertain. The CDR3 extends over 17 amino acids. Germline V lookup: CDR1 LNHDA, CDR2 SQIVND (reference sequence). The V end lost 2 bases, the J end lost 4 bases, and 20 bases lay between the germline ends. CDR3: CASSINPSNSRFYGYTF. CDR3 bases: TGTGCCAGTAGTATAAACCCCTCCAACAGCAGGTTCTATGGCTACACCTTC.

The chain carries TRBV12-3 or TRBV12-4 and TRBJ2-1; D is possibly TRBD2 (5 bases). CDR3 size: 13 residues. V lost 5 bases and J 4 bases, leaving 9 bases between the germline ends. The CDR3, as DNA: TGTGCCAGCAGTCCGACTAATTACAATGAGCAGTTCTTC. It translates to CASSPTNYNEQFF.

The CDR3 region is CASSAGLSEGTQYF. The CDR3 DNA sequence: TGCGCCAGCAGCGCCGGGCTTTCGGAGGGGACCCAGTACTTC. This chain uses TRBV5-1 with TRBJ2-5; D may be TRBD2 (6 bases). Germline assignment: CDR1 SGHRS and CDR2 YFSETQ. V lost 4 bases and J lost 7, with 17 bases in between. The CDR3 extends over 14 amino acids.

The V and J genes are TRBV14 and TRBJ1-3; D unresolved. The CDR3 sequence is 16 residues long. V lost 0 bases, J lost 0 bases, and 9 bases lay in between. Germline CDR1 reads SGHDN; CDR2 reads FVKESK. As DNA, the CDR3 is TGTGCCAGCAGCCAAGATGAGTTCTCCTCTGGAAACACCATATATTTT. It specifies CASSQDEFSSGNTIYF.

J is TRBJ1-6 and V is TRBV5-1; TRBD1 matches 7 bases. In germline, CDR1 is SGHRS, CDR2 YFSETQ. The CDR3 runs to 15 residues. J gave up 9 bases and V 2 bases, and 8 bases lay outside the gene matches. CDR3 amino acids: CASSLGTAGPSPLHF. In DNA, the CDR3 is TGCGCCAGCAGCTTAGGGACAGCCGGGCCTTCACCCCTCCACTTT.

V gene TRBV5-4 combines with J gene TRBJ2-1, with 8 bases aligning to TRBD2. Germline loops: CDR1 SGHNT, CDR2 YYREEE (reference sequence). Losses at the gene ends were 0 bases for V and 8 bases for J; bases not matched to a gene: 13. This CDR3 spans 17 amino acids. The CDR3 loop reads CASSLAGGAGVSHEQFF. Here the CDR3 DNA reads TGTGCCAGCAGCTTGGCCGGGGGGGCGGGGGTTTCCCATGAGCAGTTCTTC.

J is TRBJ2-1 and V is TRBV5-6, with 8 positions matching TRBD1. The V and J ends lost 1 base and 4 bases, in that order; junction bases with no gene match: 4. CDR1 is SGHDT, CDR2 YYEEEE, per germline. The CDR3 extends over 15 amino acids. The DNA of the CDR3 is TGTGCCAGCAGCTTGTACAGGGACAGGTACAATGAGCAGTTCTTC. Encoded protein: CASSLYRDRYNEQFF.

V usage is TRBV28 and J usage is TRBJ1-4, with 7 bases matching TRBD1. This CDR3 comprises 14 residues. Per the germline V gene, CDR1 is MDHEN and CDR2 is SYDVKM. Losses at the gene ends were 8 bases for V and 0 bases for J; bases not matched to a gene: 3. This CDR3 is CASRDSSTNEKLFF. CDR3 sequence (DNA): TGTGCCAGCCGGGACAGCTCAACTAATGAAAAACTGTTTTTT. The whole variable domain, filled in from reference TRBV28 and TRBJ1-4, reads DVKVTQSSRYLVKRTGEKVFLECVQDMDHENMFWYRQDPGLGLRLIYFSYDVKMKEKGDIPEGYSVSREKKERFSLILESASTNQTSMYLCASRDSSTNEKLFFGSGTQLSVL.

The V call is TRBV19, the J call TRBJ1-5, with D maybe TRBD1 (5 bases). This CDR3 is 16 amino acids long. Germline loops: CDR1 LNHDA, CDR2 SQIVND (reference sequence). V lost 2 bases to trimming and J lost 4 bases, with 15 bases between them. As DNA, the CDR3 is TGTGCCAGTAGTATAAGTCTTGGGGGAGGGAATCAGCCCCAGCATTTT. Its translation is CASSISLGGGNQPQHF.